A single T cell receptor (beta chain) is shown here with its context. What it binds is not known. The length of the CDR3 is 15 residues. CDR1 and CDR2 from the germline V gene are SGHDT and YYEEEE. Deletions cut 5 bases from V and 3 bases from J, with 14 bases between. The sample originates from a study of shared clonotypes between healthy human individuals. None of the donors, who were healthy HIV-negative adults, had recently had acute infections or vaccinations. Study-level findings and limits: Around 5% of naive CD4 clonotypes were shared across several donors.

The assay was immunoSEQ multiplex PCR, and TCRdb's table has in-frame clones only and misses some. The sample has roughly 1,600,000 clones, approximately 98.5% seen once. Sequencing used naive CD4+ T cells sorted from blood. Subset specified: CD45RA+ positively selected. The origin of this receptor is a man under 40 in good health. The gene calls are TRBV5-6 and TRBJ1-4; a weak D match, TRBD1 (6 bases). CDR3 sequence: CASRSAGASNEKLFF. The CDR3 DNA reads as TGTGCCAGCAGGAGTGCGGGGGCGTCTAATGAAAAACTGTTTTTT.